The entry that follows covers one T cell receptor beta chain sequence. This clonotype was detected only a few times. Which antigen it targets is not known. Base-call qualities are not available, and no considerably larger clone is one nucleotide away. The entry originates in a study of blood T cells in healthy people across ages (dated by TCRdb to the mid-2010s). For the wider study: In model experiments, template switching captured about one uniquely barcoded TCR beta cDNA molecule for every two T cells. The study measured age-related changes in TCR beta repertoire diversity using deep sequencing normalized with unique cDNA molecular identifiers. The donors were divided into four age groups: young (average around 16 years), middle-aged (approximately 41), aged (62) and long-lived (about 80). To avoid experimental bias, donors of different ages were randomly spread across the sequencing lanes. Two additional independent replicas of 1 million unique cDNA reads from the same blood draw were analyzed for two donors (one aged 18 to 29 and one aged 80 or older).

Libraries were constructed by 5' RACE. Sequencing used an Illumina HiSeq 2500. A second PCR of about 6 to 11 cycles was run with a J-beta primer mix and a sample-barcoded 5' primer. A template-switch 5' adaptor carrying 12 random nucleotides introduced a unique molecular identifier onto each TCR beta cDNA molecule. Each sample yielded at least 3 million CDR3-containing paired-end reads. First-strand cDNA synthesis was performed from all RNA using the Mint cDNA synthesis kit, with priming by a TRBC-specific oligonucleotide. All cDNA was treated with uracil-DNA glycosylase and then went through a first 18-cycle PCR with the universal primers M1SS and BC2_uni_R. The original methods were these. Normalization of each sample was performed by random selection of 1 million high-quality reads, each carrying a distinct molecular identifier. Reads with shared molecular identifiers were discarded instead of being binned into consensus sequences. MiTCR, run with a Q25 quality threshold and the strictest error-elimination algorithm, handled CDR3 identification, clonotype clustering and error correction. A nonparametric unseen species model using Euler transformation provided a lower-bound estimate of total TCR beta diversity. TCRdb reran the public reads through fastp at Q25 and MiXCR, keeping productive beta chains. Identical CDR3 proteins give one entry, which carries the most common genes and DNA. These V and J calls are TCRdb output, not the study's own analysis. The sample yields approximately 320,000 distinct CDR3 sequences; 25% to 30% were counted once. Roughly 30% of the sample rests with the top ten.

The roughly 37 donors, aged 6 to 90 years, were systemically healthy Caucasian individuals from Russia. Each donor gave ten milliliters of peripheral blood, collected into EDTA-treated Vacutainer tubes. Ficoll-Paque density-gradient centrifugation was used to isolate PBMCs, with at least 6 million per sample. Total RNA, at least 6 micrograms per sample, was extracted from PBMCs with Trizol reagent. The percentages of naive CD45RAhigh/CD27high T cells were determined by flow cytometry on a PBMC aliquot from every donor. Including the terminal cysteine and phenylalanine, the CDR3 comprises 14 residues. The DNA shown is the 42-base CDR3, in frame from base 1. CDR1 is given as MGHRA and CDR2 as YSYEKL, both from the germline V gene. At the junction V is shortened by 1 base and J by 3 bases, with 9 bases in between. Findings and caveats that apply to the study as a whole: The percentage of naive T cells measured by flow cytometry correlated strongly with observed TCR beta diversity. Because the CMV infection status of the donors was unknown, age-related changes in expanded clonotypes may potentially have been confounded. The long-lived group showed more naive CD4+ T cells, fewer expanded clones and increased TCR diversity than the aged group, suggesting age selection. Estimates of total diversity based on one million sequenced T cells were considered lower bounds and underestimates. Bulk unsorted PBMC profiling prevented conclusive comparison of naive and antigen-experienced compartments. Observed TCR beta diversity per million T cells fell roughly linearly with age, and a significant reduction was already apparent by age approximately 40.

The source of this sequence is a woman aged 65 to 85 in good health. Input material: blood. The V gene is TRBV4-1 and the J gene is TRBJ1-2; confidence is insufficient to name the D gene. The CDR3 region has the sequence CASSQGVDYYGYTF. The nucleotides read TGCGCCAGCAGCCAAGGCGTAGATTACTATGGCTACACCTTC.